This T cell receptor (beta chain) derives from a study of T-cell memory formation after mild COVID-19. This clonotype has just a few counts. With constant-segment primers, 5'RACE yielded cDNA libraries of TCR alpha and TCR beta that carried sample barcodes and UMIs. One entry per CDR3 protein results from TCRdb running MiXCR on the 5' RACE reads. Among 500,000 to 600,000 distinct CDR3 sequences listed, about a sixth were seen once. Germline V gene sequence: CDR1 SGHNT, CDR2 YYREEE (reference sequence). This CDR3 is 15 amino acids long. The germline V and J ends were trimmed by 3 bases and 4 bases, with 16 bases remaining between them.

Material: PBMCs or a T cell subset sorted from them (not recorded which). The chain links TRBV5-4 to TRBJ2-5; D is perhaps TRBD2 (7 bases). This receptor was identified in an adult woman who had mild COVID-19 (a few samples of this study predate the infection). Cell type and time point are not known. The CDR3 protein is CASSSGAGAPETQYF. The CDR3 region has the DNA TGTGCCAGCAGCTCTGGGGCGGGGGCCCCAGAGACCCAGTACTTC.